The 19 T cell receptor beta chains below were found in one sample sequenced in a study of PD-1 blockade in classical Hodgkin lymphoma. The method was immunoSEQ multiplex PCR; TCRdb's version includes in-frame clones alone and lacks a portion of them. The sample consists of some 93,000 clones, around 80% of them appearing once. Time point given: cycle 4 day 1 (C4D1), after more than five weeks of nivolumab. All trial patients relapsed after autologous stem cell transplantation. The sample here was peripheral blood mononuclear cells (PBMCs), taken before the fourth cycle of nivolumab. The receptors stem from a human donor with classical Hodgkin lymphoma.

V usage is TRBV29-1 and J usage is TRBJ2-1, with D possibly TRBD2 on 5 matching bases. The CDR3 covers 15 residues. CDR1 and CDR2 from the germline V gene are SQVTM and ANQGSEA. The V end was cut by 0 bases, the J end by 2 bases, with 11 bases between. CDR3 in amino acids: CSVEDVTRAYNEQFF. CDR3 DNA sequence: TGCAGCGTTGAAGATGTCACTAGGGCCTACAATGAGCAGTTCTTC.

This sequence joins TRBV2 and TRBJ1-5, with no clear D. With 4 bases removed from V and 0 bases from J, the gap between germline ends came to 10 bases. This CDR3 spans 15 amino acids. CDR1 SNHLY and CDR2 FYNNEI come from the germline V gene. CDR3 in amino acids: CASSVSSNSNQPQHF. The CDR3, as DNA: TGTGCCAGCAGTGTTAGCTCAAATAGCAATCAGCCCCAGCATTTT.

The rearrangement joins TRBV20-1 to TRBJ2-4, with a possible D match to TRBD2 (6 bases). Germline CDR1 and CDR2: DFQATT and SNEGSKA (reference sequence). This CDR3 has 11 amino acids. V was cut by 1 base and J by 12 bases, with 10 bases left in between. The DNA of the CDR3 is TGCAGTGCTAGAGGAACTAGCCATCAGTACTTC. This gives the protein CSARGTSHQYF.

The V call is TRBV5-1, the J call TRBJ2-3; TRBD2 agrees at 9 bases. The germline gives CDR1 SGHRS, CDR2 YFSETQ. CDR3 length equals 16 residues. V was pared by 5 bases and J by 2 bases, with 9 bases of the junction left unmatched. In DNA, the CDR3 is TGCGCCAGCAGTCCAGGACTAGCGTCTTTCACAGATACGCAGTATTTT. Translation: CASSPGLASFTDTQYF.

The gene calls are TRBV19 and TRBJ2-3; the match to TRBD1 covers 7 bases. The CDR3 contains 16 residues. Germline V gene lookup returns CDR1 LNHDA and CDR2 SQIVND (reference sequence). Trimming at V came to 7 bases and at J to 0 bases, leaving 10 bases not matched to a gene. The CDR3 protein is CASKMIGTASTDTQYF. CDR3 bases: TGTGCCAGTAAAATGATCGGGACAGCTAGCACAGATACGCAGTATTTT.

The rearrangement links TRBV4-1 to TRBJ1-1, with D unclear. Germline V gives CDR1 MGHRA, CDR2 YSYEKL. With 0 bases removed from V and 8 bases from J, the gap between germline ends came to 7 bases. The CDR3 consists of 12 residues. The CDR3 loop reads CASSQDAAEAFF. Written as DNA, the CDR3 is TGCGCCAGCAGCCAAGATGCGGCAGAAGCTTTCTTT.

The V gene is TRBV2, the J gene TRBJ2-3, with 9 positions matching TRBD2. Trimming at V came to 1 base and at J to 4 bases, leaving 3 bases not matched to a gene. CDR3 length: 15 residues. Looked up from germline, CDR1 is SNHLY and CDR2 is FYNNEI. The CDR3 sequence is CASSEVAGAPDTQYF. The CDR3 DNA sequence: TGTGCCAGCAGTGAAGTAGCGGGAGCTCCAGATACGCAGTATTTT.

This clone counts as medium-sized. The chain is built from TRBV29-1 and TRBJ1-5, with 8 bases aligning to TRBD1. The V gene end was trimmed by 5 bases and the J gene end by 1 base; junction bases not matched to a gene: 4. Germline V gene sequence: CDR1 SQVTM, CDR2 ANQGSEA. The CDR3 is made up of 14 amino acids. The CDR3 sequence: CSVRTGSSNQPQHF. The DNA for the CDR3 is TGCAGCGTTCGGACAGGGTCGAGCAATCAGCCCCAGCATTTT.

The chain links TRBV2 to TRBJ1-5; no firm D call. V gave up 7 bases and J gave up 3 bases, with 13 bases separating them. The CDR3 spans 14 residues. Germline V lookup: CDR1 SNHLY, CDR2 FYNNEI. CDR3 loop: CASMKTHVNQPQHF. Written as DNA, the CDR3 is TGTGCCAGCATGAAGACCCACGTCAATCAGCCCCAGCATTTT. The full variable domain, with the rest looked up from reference TRBV2 and TRBJ1-5, is EPEVTQTPSHQVTQMGQEVILRCVPISNHLYFYWYRQILGQKVEFLVSFYNNEISEKSEIFDDQFSVERPDGSNFTLKIRSTKLEDSAMYFCASMKTHVNQPQHFGDGTRLSIL.

This clone was observed at least ten times. CDR3 sequence: CASSRDSRTQYF. The CDR3 DNA reads TGTGCCAGCAGCCGGGACAGCCGGACCCAGTACTTC. This chain links TRBV7-2 with TRBJ2-5; 7 positions match TRBD1. J lost 7 bases, V lost 5 bases, and 4 bases had no gene match. The germline CDR1 and CDR2 sequences are SGHTA and FQGNSA. This CDR3 has 12 amino acids.

The rearrangement links TRBV5-8 to TRBJ2-3, with 7 bases aligning to TRBD2. Unmatched junction bases numbered 6, after V lost 3 bases and J lost 2 bases. This CDR3 region has 15 residues. Per germline, CDR1 SGHTS and CDR2 YDEGEE. The chain's CDR3 is CASSWGDYITDTQYF. The CDR3 region has the DNA TGTGCCAGCAGCTGGGGGGACTACATCACAGATACGCAGTATTTT.

The J gene is TRBJ1-4, the V gene TRBV5-1; D not resolved. Trimming stripped 0 bases from V and 2 bases from J, with 5 bases between. The CDR3 covers 14 residues. Germline lookup yields CDR1 SGHRS and CDR2 YFSETQ. The CDR3 DNA reads TGCGCCAGCAGCTTGGGACCCACTAATGAAAAACTGTTTTTT. Amino acids: CASSLGPTNEKLFF. The full variable domain, completed using reference TRBV5-1 and TRBJ1-4, is KAGVTQTPRYLIKTRGQQVTLSCSPISGHRSVSWYQQTPGQGLQFLFEYFSETQRNKGNFPGRFSGRQFSNSRSEMNVSTLELGDSALYLCASSLGPTNEKLFFGSGTQLSVL.

This clone was detected only a few times. This chain links TRBV28 with TRBJ2-7, with D perhaps TRBD1 (6 bases). Deletions cut 2 bases from V and 0 bases from J, with 14 bases between. The CDR3 has 16 residues. Germline assignment: CDR1 MDHEN and CDR2 SYDVKM. CDR3 nucleotide sequence: TGTGCCAGCAGTTTACCGTGGGCGGACAGCTCCTACGAGCAGTACTTC. Translation gives CASSLPWADSSYEQYF.

The chain carries TRBV2 and TRBJ1-1; possibly TRBD1 for D (5 bases). The germline gives CDR1 SNHLY, CDR2 FYNNEI. Trimming stripped 5 bases from V and 10 bases from J, with 14 bases between. CDR3 length equals 12 residues. The chain's CDR3 is CASSPIPGGAFF. CDR3 sequence (DNA): TGTGCCAGCAGTCCTATTCCGGGGGGAGCTTTCTTT. The full variable domain, completed using reference TRBV2 and TRBJ1-1, is EPEVTQTPSHQVTQMGQEVILRCVPISNHLYFYWYRQILGQKVEFLVSFYNNEISEKSEIFDDQFSVERPDGSNFTLKIRSTKLEDSAMYFCASSPIPGGAFFGQGTRLTVV.

This chain joins TRBV2 and TRBJ2-5; the D is unclear. This CDR3 is 12 amino acids long. Trimming removed 9 bases at V and 0 bases at J, with 8 bases between. The germline gives CDR1 SNHLY, CDR2 FYNNEI. This chain's CDR3 is CASSPDQETQYF. The CDR3, as DNA: TGTGCCAGTTCACCGGACCAAGAGACCCAGTACTTC.

V is TRBV28 and J is TRBJ2-1; no firm D call. The CDR3 consists of 16 residues. Trimming shortened V by 2 bases and J by 0 bases, and 11 bases separated the two germline ends. Germline V gives CDR1 MDHEN, CDR2 SYDVKM. For the CDR3, the DNA is TGTGCCAGCAGTTTACCCCTAGAGATCTCCTACAATGAGCAGTTCTTC. It is translated as CASSLPLEISYNEQFF.

The chain carries TRBV9 and TRBJ1-3, with a tentative D call TRBD1 (5 bases). Trimming stripped 0 bases from V and 2 bases from J, with 12 bases between. Germline-derived CDR1 and CDR2 are SGDLS and YYNGEE. The CDR3 length is 16 residues. CDR3 region: CASSVVGGPPGNTIYF. The CDR3 DNA reads TGTGCCAGCAGCGTAGTGGGGGGACCACCTGGAAACACCATATATTTT.

The gene calls are TRBV10-3 and TRBJ1-1; 7 nucleotides agree with TRBD1. The CDR3 contains 14 residues. Per the germline V gene, CDR1 is ENHRY and CDR2 is SYGVKD. Trimming took 5 bases from V and 2 from J; bases not matched to a gene: 5. CDR3 sequence (DNA): TGTGCCATCAGTCTTGACAGGGCCAACACTGAAGCTTTCTTT. Translation: CAISLDRANTEAFF.

This clone was seen only a few times. The gene calls are TRBV11-2 and TRBJ2-4; 9 bases line up with TRBD2. This CDR3 is 14 amino acids long. Germline V gene lookup returns CDR1 SGHAT and CDR2 FQNNGV. J was trimmed by 6 bases and V by 5 bases; bases with no gene match: 5. CDR3 protein: CASSPSSGRNIQYF. CDR3 bases: TGTGCCAGCAGCCCCAGTAGCGGGAGAAACATTCAGTACTTC. Full variable domain (remainder filled in from reference TRBV11-2 and TRBJ2-4): EAGVAQSPRYKIIEKRQSVAFWCNPISGHATLYWYQQILGQGPKLLIQFQNNGVVDDSQLPKDRFSAERLKGVDSTLKIQPAKLEDSAVYLCASSPSSGRNIQYFGAGTRLSVL.